This TCR beta chain was recorded in a study of OX40 agonist ivuxolimab in advanced cancers. The method was immunoSEQ multiplex PCR; TCRdb's version includes in-frame clones alone and lacks a portion of them. The sample records approximately 45,000 clones, roughly 94% being singletons. V was cut by 3 bases and J by 2 bases, with 5 bases left in between. Per germline, CDR1 SQVTM and CDR2 ANQGSEA. The CDR3 has 12 amino acids. The chain has TRBV29-1 and TRBJ2-1; unclear D gene. The sequencing used CD4+ or CD8+ T cells sorted from blood, collected in a trial of the OX40 agonist ivuxolimab. The TCR originated in an adult with an advanced solid tumor such as melanoma, head and neck, liver or kidney cancer. CDR3 bases: TGCAGCGTTGAGATCGCCTACAATGAGCAGTTCTTC. Translating gives CSVEIAYNEQFF.